This T cell receptor beta chain emerged from a study of T cell repertoires and Cas9 in healthy adults. As for the study in general: CD4 and CD8 compartments: SpCas9-reactive T cells profiled for potency, cytotoxicity, lineage.

V shed 0 bases and J 5 bases; nucleotides not matched to a gene: 6. There are 15 residues in the CDR3. Germline CDR1 SGHRS, CDR2 YFSETQ. The method was immunoSEQ multiplex PCR; TCRdb's version includes in-frame clones alone and lacks a portion of them. The sample contains roughly 23,000 clones, about 89% of which appear only once. The origin of this receptor is a human donor in good health. Sequences were obtained from CD4+ effector T cells (CD127+, CD25-, CD137-, CD154-) from PBMCs; culture status not recorded. The rearrangement uses TRBV5-1 and TRBJ2-5; 8 bases line up with TRBD1. The CDR3, as DNA: TGCGCCAGCAGCTTGGCCAGGGGGCGCGGCGAGACCCAGTACTTC. It encodes CASSLARGRGETQYF.